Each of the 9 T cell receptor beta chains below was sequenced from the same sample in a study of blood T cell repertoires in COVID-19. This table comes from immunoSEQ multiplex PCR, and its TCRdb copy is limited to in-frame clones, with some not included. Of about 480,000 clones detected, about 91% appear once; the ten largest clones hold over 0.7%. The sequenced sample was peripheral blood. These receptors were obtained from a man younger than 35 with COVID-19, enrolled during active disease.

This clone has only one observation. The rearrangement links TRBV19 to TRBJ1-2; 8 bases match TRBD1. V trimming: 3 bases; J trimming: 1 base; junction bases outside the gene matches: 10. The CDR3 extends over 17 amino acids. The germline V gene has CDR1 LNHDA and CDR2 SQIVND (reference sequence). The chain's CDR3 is CASSIRLRTGLNYGYTF. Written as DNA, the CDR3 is TGTGCCAGTAGTATTAGATTGCGGACAGGGCTTAACTATGGCTACACCTTC.

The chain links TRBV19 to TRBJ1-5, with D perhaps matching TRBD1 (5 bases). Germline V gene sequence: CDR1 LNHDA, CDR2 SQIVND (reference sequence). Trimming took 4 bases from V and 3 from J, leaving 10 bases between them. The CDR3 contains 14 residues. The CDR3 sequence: CASSTQGYNQPQHF. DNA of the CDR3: TGTGCCAGTAGTACGCAGGGTTACAATCAGCCCCAGCATTTT. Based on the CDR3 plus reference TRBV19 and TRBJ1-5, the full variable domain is DGGITQSPKYLFRKEGQNVTLSCEQNLNHDAMYWYRQDPGQGLRLIYYSQIVNDFQKGDIAEGYSVSREKKESFPLTVTSAQKNPTAFYLCASSTQGYNQPQHFGDGTRLSIL.

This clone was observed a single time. The CDR3 protein is CASSRLWDTEAFF. The CDR3 DNA is TGTGCCAGCAGCCGACTATGGGACACTGAAGCTTTCTTT. The chain links TRBV6-5 to TRBJ1-1; no firm D call. The V end was cut by 6 bases, the J end by 3 bases, with 11 bases between. The CDR3 has 13 amino acids. The germline gives CDR1 MNHEY, CDR2 SVGAGI.

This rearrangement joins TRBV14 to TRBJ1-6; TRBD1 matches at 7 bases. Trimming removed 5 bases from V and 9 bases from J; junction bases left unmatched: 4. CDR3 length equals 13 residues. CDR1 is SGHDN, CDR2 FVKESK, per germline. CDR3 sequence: CASSGTALSPLHF. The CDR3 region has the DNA TGTGCCAGCAGCGGGACAGCCCTTTCACCCCTCCACTTT.

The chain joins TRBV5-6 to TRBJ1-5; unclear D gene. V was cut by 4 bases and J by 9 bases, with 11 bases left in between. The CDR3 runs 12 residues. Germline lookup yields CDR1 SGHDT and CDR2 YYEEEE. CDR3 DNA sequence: TGTGCCAGCAGCCCGGCTCGGGGGCCCCAGCATTTT. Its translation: CASSPARGPQHF.

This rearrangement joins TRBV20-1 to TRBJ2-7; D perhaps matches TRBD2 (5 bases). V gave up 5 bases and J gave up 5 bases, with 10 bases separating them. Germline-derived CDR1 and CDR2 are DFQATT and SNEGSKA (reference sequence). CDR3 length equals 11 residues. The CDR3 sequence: CSAQRENEQYF. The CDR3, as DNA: TGCAGTGCTCAGAGGGAGAACGAGCAGTACTTC.

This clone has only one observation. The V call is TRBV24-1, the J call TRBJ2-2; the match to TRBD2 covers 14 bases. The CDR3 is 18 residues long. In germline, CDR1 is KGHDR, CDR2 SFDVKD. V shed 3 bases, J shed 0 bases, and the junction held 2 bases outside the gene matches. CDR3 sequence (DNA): TGTGCCACCAGTGATGGACTAGCGGGAGGTTCGAACACCGGGGAGCTGTTTTTT. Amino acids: CATSDGLAGGSNTGELFF.

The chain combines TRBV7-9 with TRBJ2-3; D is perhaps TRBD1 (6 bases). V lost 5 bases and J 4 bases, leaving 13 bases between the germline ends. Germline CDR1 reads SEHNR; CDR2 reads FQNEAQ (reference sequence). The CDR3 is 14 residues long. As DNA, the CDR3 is TGTGCCAGCAGCATGGGGACAACTGCAGATACGCAGTATTTT. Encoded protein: CASSMGTTADTQYF.

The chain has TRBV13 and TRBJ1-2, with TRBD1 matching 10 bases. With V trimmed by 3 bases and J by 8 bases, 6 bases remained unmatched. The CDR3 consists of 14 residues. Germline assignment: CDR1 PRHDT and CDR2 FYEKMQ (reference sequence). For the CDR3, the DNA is TGTGCCAGCAGCTTGGGACAGGGGTTGAACGGCTACACCTTC. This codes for CASSLGQGLNGYTF.